This entry features one TCR beta chain sequence. The data were taken from a study of blood T cell repertoires in COVID-19. The assay was immunoSEQ multiplex PCR, and TCRdb's table has in-frame clones only and misses some. The sample contains under 250,000 clones, around 82% of which appear only once. This CDR3 spans 15 amino acids. Germline V gene sequence: CDR1 LGHNA, CDR2 YSLEER. The V gene end was trimmed by 4 bases and the J gene end by 5 bases; junction bases not matched to a gene: 7. This sequence originates from an older woman with acute or convalescent COVID-19. The sample consisted of peripheral blood. The V call is TRBV4-3, the J call TRBJ1-2; the match to TRBD1 covers 10 bases. DNA for the CDR3: TGCGCCAGCAGCCCCGGGACAGGGGAAAGATATGGCTACACCTTC. Translated: CASSPGTGERYGYTF.